This T cell receptor beta chain appears in the sequencing data of a study of cytomegalovirus exposure and HLA in healthy donors. Findings and caveats of the study: Analysis performed later found roughly 17,000 TCR beta sequences associated with HLA alleles at 0.05 false discovery rate. A later examination showed that TCR association rates differed by HLA locus, with DRB1 most and HLA-C fewest. Many donors shared some public TCRs, even though most TCR sequences were rare. Later work showed greater clonal expansion in HLA-associated TCR beta chains than in equally common others.

The CDR3 consists of 13 residues. Trimming cost V 8 bases and J 7 bases, with 15 bases left between them. Germline V gives CDR1 KGHSH, CDR2 LQKENI. 13 Jbeta primers and 60 Vbeta primers were used for the PCR. Assay used: immunoSEQ multiplex PCR; TCRdb lists only in-frame clones, some missing. In the table there are 110,000 to 150,000 clones, 70% of which are singletons. Points on this clone: Its antigen is currently unknown.

This chain uses TRBV18 with TRBJ2-1; maybe TRBD2 (5 bases). The clonotype originates from a woman in her sixties in good health and CMV-seropositive. The sequenced sample consisted of PBMCs. CDR3 amino acids: CASVPGDRNEQFF. The CDR3, as DNA: TGTGCCAGCGTCCCCGGGGATCGAAATGAGCAGTTCTTC.